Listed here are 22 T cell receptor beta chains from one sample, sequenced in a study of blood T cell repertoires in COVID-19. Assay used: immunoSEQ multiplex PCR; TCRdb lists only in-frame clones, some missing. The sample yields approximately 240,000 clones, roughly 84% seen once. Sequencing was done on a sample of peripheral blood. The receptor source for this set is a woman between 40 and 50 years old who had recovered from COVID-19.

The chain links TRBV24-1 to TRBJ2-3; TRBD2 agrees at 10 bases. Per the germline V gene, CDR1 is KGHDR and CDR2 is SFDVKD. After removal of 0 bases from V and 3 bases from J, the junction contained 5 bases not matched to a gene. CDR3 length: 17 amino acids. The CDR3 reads CATSDLIAGGRTDTQYF. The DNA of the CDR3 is TGTGCCACCAGTGATTTGATAGCGGGGGGAAGAACAGATACGCAGTATTTT.

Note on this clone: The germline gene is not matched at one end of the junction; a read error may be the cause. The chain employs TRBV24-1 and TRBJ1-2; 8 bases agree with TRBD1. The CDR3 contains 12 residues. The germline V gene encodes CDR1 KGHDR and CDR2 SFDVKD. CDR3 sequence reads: CATGDRGYGYTF. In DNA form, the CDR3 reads TGTGCCACCGGTGACAGGGGATATGGCTACACCTTC.

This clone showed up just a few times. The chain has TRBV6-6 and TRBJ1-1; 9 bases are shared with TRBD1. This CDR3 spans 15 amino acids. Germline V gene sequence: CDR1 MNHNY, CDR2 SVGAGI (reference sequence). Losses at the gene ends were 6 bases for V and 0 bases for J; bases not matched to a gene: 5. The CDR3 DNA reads TGTGCCAGCAGCGGGGACAGGGATATGAACACTGAAGCTTTCTTT. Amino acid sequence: CASSGDRDMNTEAFF.

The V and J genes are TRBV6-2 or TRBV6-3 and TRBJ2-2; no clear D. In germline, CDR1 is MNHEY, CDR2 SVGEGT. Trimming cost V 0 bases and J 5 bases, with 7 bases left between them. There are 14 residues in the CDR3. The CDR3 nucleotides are TGTGCCAGCAGTTACTCAGCCGGGACCGGGGAGCTGTTTTTT. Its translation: CASSYSAGTGELFF.

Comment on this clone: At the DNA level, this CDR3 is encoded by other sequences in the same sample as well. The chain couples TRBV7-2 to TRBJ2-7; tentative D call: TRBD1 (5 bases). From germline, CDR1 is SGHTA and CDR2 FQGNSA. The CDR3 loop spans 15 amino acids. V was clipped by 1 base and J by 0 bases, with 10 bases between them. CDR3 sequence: CASSLGGASSYEQYF. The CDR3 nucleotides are TGTGCCAGCAGCTTAGGTGGGGCTAGCTCCTACGAGCAGTACTTC.

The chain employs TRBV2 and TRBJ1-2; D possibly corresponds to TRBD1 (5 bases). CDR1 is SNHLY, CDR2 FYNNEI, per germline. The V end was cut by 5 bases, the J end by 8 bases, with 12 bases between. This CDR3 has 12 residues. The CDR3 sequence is CASSTGEGGYTF. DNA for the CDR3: TGTGCCAGCAGTACGGGGGAAGGCGGCTACACCTTC.

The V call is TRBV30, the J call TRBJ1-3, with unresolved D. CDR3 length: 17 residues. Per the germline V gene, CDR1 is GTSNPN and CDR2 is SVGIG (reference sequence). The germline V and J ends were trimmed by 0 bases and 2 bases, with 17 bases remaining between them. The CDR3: CAWSVHGVRSTGNTIYF. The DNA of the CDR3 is TGTGCCTGGAGTGTACACGGAGTCAGATCGACTGGAAACACCATATATTTT.

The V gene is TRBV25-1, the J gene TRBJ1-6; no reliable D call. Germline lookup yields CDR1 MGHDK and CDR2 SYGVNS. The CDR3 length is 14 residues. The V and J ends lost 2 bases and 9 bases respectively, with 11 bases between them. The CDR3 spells CASSELISRSPLHF. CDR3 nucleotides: TGTGCCAGCAGTGAACTAATTTCCCGTTCACCCCTCCACTTT.

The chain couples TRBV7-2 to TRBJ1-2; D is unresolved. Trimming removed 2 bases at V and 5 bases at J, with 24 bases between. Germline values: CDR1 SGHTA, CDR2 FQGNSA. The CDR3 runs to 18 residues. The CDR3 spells CASSLMAGRNDEPYGYTF. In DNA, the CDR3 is TGTGCCAGCAGCTTAATGGCGGGTCGGAACGACGAACCATATGGCTACACCTTC.

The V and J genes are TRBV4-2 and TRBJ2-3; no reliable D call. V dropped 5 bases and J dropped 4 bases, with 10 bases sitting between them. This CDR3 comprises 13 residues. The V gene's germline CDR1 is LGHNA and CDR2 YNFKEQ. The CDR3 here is CASSTPGADTQYF. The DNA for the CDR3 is TGTGCCAGCAGCACCCCGGGTGCAGATACGCAGTATTTT.

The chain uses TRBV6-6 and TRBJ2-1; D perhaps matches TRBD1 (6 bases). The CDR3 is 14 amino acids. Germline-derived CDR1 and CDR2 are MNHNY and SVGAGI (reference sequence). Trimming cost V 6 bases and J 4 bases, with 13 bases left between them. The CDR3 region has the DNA TGTGCCAGCAGACCGGACAGAGATTACAATGAGCAGTTCTTC. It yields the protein CASRPDRDYNEQFF.

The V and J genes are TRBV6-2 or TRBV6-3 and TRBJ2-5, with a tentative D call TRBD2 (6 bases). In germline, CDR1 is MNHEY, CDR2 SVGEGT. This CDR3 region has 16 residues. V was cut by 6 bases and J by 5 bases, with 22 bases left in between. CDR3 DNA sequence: TGTGCCAGCAGCTCAACGGGGACTTCTTCGTCGGAGACCCAGTACTTC. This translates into CASSSTGTSSSETQYF.

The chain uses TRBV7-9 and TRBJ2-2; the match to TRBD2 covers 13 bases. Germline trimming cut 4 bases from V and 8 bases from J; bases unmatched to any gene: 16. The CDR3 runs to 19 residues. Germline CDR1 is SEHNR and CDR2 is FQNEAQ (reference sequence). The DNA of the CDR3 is TGTGCCAGCAGCTCGCCGGGACTAGCGGGATTTATGTCTCCGGGGGAGCTGTTTTTT. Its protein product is CASSSPGLAGFMSPGELFF.

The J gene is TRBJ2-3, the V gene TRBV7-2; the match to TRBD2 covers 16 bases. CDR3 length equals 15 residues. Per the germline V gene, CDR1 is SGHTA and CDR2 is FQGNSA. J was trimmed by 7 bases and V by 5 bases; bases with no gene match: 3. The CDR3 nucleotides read TGTGCCAGCAGCCGGGGACTAGCGGGAGGGAATACGCAGTATTTT. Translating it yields CASSRGLAGGNTQYF.

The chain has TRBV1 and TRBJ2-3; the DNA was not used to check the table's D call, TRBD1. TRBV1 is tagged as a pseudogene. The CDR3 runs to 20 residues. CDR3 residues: CTSSQDQYGVKTGDTDTQYF. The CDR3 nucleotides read TGCACCAGCAGCCAAGATCAATACGGAGTGAAGACAGGGGACACAGATACGCAGTATTTT.

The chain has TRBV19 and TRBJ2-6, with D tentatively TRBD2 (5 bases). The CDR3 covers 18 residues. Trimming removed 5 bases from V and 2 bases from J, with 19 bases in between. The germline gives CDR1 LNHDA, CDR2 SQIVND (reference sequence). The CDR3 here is CASSPPEGRVAGANVLTF. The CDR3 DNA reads TGTGCCAGTAGTCCACCCGAGGGTAGAGTGGCTGGGGCCAACGTCCTGACTTTC.

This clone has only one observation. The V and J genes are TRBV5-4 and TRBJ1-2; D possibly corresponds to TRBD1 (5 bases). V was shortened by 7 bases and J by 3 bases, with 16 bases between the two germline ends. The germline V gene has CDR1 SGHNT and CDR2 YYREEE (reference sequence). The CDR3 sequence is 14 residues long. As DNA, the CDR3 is TGTGCCAGCGGGGCGGGGGGAGAAGACTATGGCTACACCTTC. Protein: CASGAGGEDYGYTF.

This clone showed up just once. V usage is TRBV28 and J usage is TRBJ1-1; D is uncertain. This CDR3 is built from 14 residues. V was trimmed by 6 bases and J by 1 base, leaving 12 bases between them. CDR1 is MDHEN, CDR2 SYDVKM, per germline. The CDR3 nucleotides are TGTGCCAGCAGCCCAGAACGAAGGAACACTGAAGCTTTCTTT. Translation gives CASSPERRNTEAFF. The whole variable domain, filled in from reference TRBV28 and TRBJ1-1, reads DVKVTQSSRYLVKRTGEKVFLECVQDMDHENMFWYRQDPGLGLRLIYFSYDVKMKEKGDIPEGYSVSREKKERFSLILESASTNQTSMYLCASSPERRNTEAFFGQGTRLTVV.

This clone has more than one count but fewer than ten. The CDR3 DNA follows: TGTGCCAGCAGTTACTCGTTGGGCCTTTCCTACGAGCAGTACTTC. Encoded protein: CASSYSLGLSYEQYF. The chain is built from TRBV6-2 or TRBV6-3 and TRBJ2-7, with D uncertain. The CDR3 consists of 15 residues. V lost 0 bases and J lost 1, with 10 bases in between. The germline V gene has CDR1 MNHEY and CDR2 SVGEGT.

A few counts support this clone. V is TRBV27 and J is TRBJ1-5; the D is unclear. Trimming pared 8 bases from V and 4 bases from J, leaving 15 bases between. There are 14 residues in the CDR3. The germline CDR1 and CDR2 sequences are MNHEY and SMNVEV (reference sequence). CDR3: CASPAMRQNQPQHF. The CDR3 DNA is TGTGCCAGCCCCGCTATGAGGCAGAATCAGCCCCAGCATTTT.

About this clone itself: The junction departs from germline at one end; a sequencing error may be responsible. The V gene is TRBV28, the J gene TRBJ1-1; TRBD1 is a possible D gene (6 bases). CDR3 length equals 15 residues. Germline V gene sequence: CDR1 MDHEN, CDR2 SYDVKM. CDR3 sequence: CASSLGTTPNSEAFF. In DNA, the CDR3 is TGTGCCAGCAGTCTCGGGACAACTCCGAACTCTGAAGCTTTCTTT.

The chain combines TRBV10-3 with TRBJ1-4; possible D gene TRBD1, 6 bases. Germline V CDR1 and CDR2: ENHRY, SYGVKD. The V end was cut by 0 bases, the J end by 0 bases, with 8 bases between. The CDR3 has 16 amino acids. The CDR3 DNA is TGTGCCATCAGTGAGTCGACAGGAGCAACTAATGAAAAACTGTTTTTT. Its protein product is CAISESTGATNEKLFF.